The sequence of this TCR beta chain was determined in a study of identical twins (dated by TCRdb to about 2016). Describing the broader study: TCR alpha and beta repertoires from monozygotic twins, unrelated adults of various ages and cord blood were deep-sequenced to test whether fetal clonotypes persist. Replicate twin experiments were performed at different times using different library preparation protocols to rule out contamination.

The method was 5' RACE. Sequencing took place on an Illumina HiSeq 2000. Template switching added a universal primer binding site, and the final cDNA carried a unique molecular identifier that allowed TCR cDNA molecules to be counted accurately. Specific primers in the conserved constant-segment region were used to synthesize first-strand cDNA for the TCR alpha and beta chains. Each cDNA library was double barcoded, with a SMART-Mk sample barcode plus Illumina barcodes, to control for contamination. Two successive PCR steps introduced TruSeq adapter sequences along with Illumina sample barcodes. The Illumina HiSeq platform was used with custom primers to sequence TCR alpha and beta cDNA libraries. As for how the authors treated the data: MiGEC processed the raw reads to extract unique molecular identifiers, while MiXCR was used to determine the CDR3 positions. For each individual, recombination models were inferred using an EM algorithm with the repgenHMM and IGoR tools. Shared clonotype analysis was performed with the tcR package in R, normalizing sharing by the product of cloneset sizes. To study raw recombination without the effects of thymic and clonal selection, out-of-frame nonproductive sequences were analyzed. TCRdb reprocessed the public reads (quality trimming at Q25 with fastp, clone calling with MiXCR) and kept in-frame beta chains. Each CDR3 protein gets just one entry, which takes the most common genes and DNA from the rows behind it. These V and J calls rely on TCRdb rather than the paper's analysis. For this sample there are a few hundred thousand distinct CDR3 sequences; about 13% appear just once. The top ten clones comprise 4% to 5% of the sample.

This clonotype was counted at least ten times. Its antigen is still unknown. No much larger clone is present one base from it, and per-base qualities are unavailable. All donors were healthy Caucasians. Three pairs of female monozygotic twins, all aged 18 to 29 years, were included in the twin cohort. Miltenyi CD45RO+ enrichment and human naive T-cell isolation kits were used to isolate memory (CD45RO+) and naive T cells from PBMC. The study at large found these results: Abundant cord blood beta clonotypes carried fewer insertions; young adult naive repertoires showed a weaker similar trend, while memory repertoires showed none. Out-of-frame TCR alpha sequences shared between twins showed an excess of low generation-probability sequences compared with coincidental sharing between unrelated individuals. Because the same donors could not be followed over many years, the conclusions depended on cross-sectional statistical analysis. Recombination models systematically underestimated out-of-frame TCR alpha sharing in monozygotic twins but agreed with sharing between unrelated individuals. A weaker excess of twin sharing was found in beta out-of-frame sequences because the signal-to-noise ratio was lowered by fewer shared sequences. Invariant T cells such as MAIT and iNKT could partly confound zero-insertion analyses, though diverse VJ usage argued against this for most clonotypes.

CDR1 and CDR2, looked up from the germline V gene, are KGHDR and SFDVKD. The CDR3 measures 15 amino acids from cysteine to phenylalanine. Only the CDR3 portion is preserved as DNA: 45 bases, with reading frame beginning at the first base. Cut back by 4 bases and 8 bases, the V and J ends lie 17 bases apart. A further study also used this sample, focusing on yellow fever vaccine responses in identical twins. As the second publication notes: The authors reported that the T cell response to vaccination in identical twins appeared partly convergent and partly personalized. The study precisely tracked vaccine-responding T cell clones in identical twins.

Sample: memory (CD45RO+) T cells sorted from blood. Explained via the paper, the cell subset or site label denotes: CD45RO+ enriched T cells. The sequence was collected from a young woman in good health. This chain is built from TRBV24-1 and TRBJ2-1; too little of a D gene remains to name it. The nucleotides are TGTGCCACCAGTGACCCATTGGGCCCAAATGATGAGCAGTTCTTC. Translated, it reads CATSDPLGPNDEQFF.